This TCR beta chain was identified during a study of T cell responses to AZD1222 COVID-19 vaccine. Overall study findings and caveats: None of the repertoires were sampled until the peak T cell response had passed. Donors, mostly white British, included more females; clonal diversity was possibly underestimated.

This clone was seen many times. What it binds is unknown. TCRdb keeps only in-frame clones here, not all; method: immunoSEQ multiplex PCR. The table lists around 100,000 clones, approximately 88% of them singletons. Germline V gene data show CDR1 as LNHDA and CDR2 as SQIVND (reference sequence). V gave up 1 base and J gave up 0 bases; unmatched junction bases: 0. The CDR3 contains 15 residues. The clonotype was recovered from an adult in good health. The sample here was peripheral blood, taken on day 0 of AZD1222 vaccination. The chain recombines TRBV19 with TRBJ2-7; 10 nucleotides match TRBD1. CDR3 in DNA: TGTGCCAGTAGTATAGGGACAGGGGGCTCCTACGAGCAGTACTTC. Translation gives CASSIGTGGSYEQYF.